This is a list of T cell receptor beta chains from one sample in a study of shared clonotypes between healthy human individuals. Data came from immunoSEQ multiplex PCR; TCRdb stores just in-frame clones and leaves some out. The sample contains 470,000 or so clones, about 84% of which appear only once. Specimen: PBMCs. The receptors stem from a woman in her forties in good health. Some clones in this sample may be carry-over from other donors' samples. CDR3s include the opening cysteine and the closing phenylalanine or tryptophan. D genes are given only for firm matches. Clone size is given for some rows only: seen once, a few or many times, or a class if the clone is expanded.

D	V	length	size	J	DNA	CDR3
.	TRBV11-2	13	many	TRBJ2-5	TGTGCCAGCAGCCCTGGCCCAAGAGAGACCCAGTACTTC	CASSPGPRETQYF
.	TRBV5-1	13	.	TRBJ2-7	TGCGCCAGCAGTGAGGGTCCCTCCTACGAGCAGTACTTC	CASSEGPSYEQYF
TRBD2	TRBV11-2	13	.	TRBJ2-1	TGTGCCAGCACCCTGGGGGGGTACAATGAGCAGTTCTTC	CASTLGGYNEQFF
.	TRBV9	16	.	TRBJ2-2	TGTGCCAGCAGTATAGACCCCAACCTGTACACCGGGGAGCTGTTTTTT	CASSIDPNLYTGELFF
.	TRBV10-3	13	.	TRBJ2-7	TGTGCCATCAGTGAGGTGGGAGCCTACGAGCAGTACTTC	CAISEVGAYEQYF
TRBD2	TRBV7-6	14	.	TRBJ2-1	TGTGCCAGCAGCTTAGCTCTAGCGGGAGGTGAGCAGTTCTTC	CASSLALAGGEQFF
.	TRBV23-1	18	few	TRBJ2-7	TGCGCCAGCAGTCAATCGCCAGGGCATTTCTTTAGATCCTACGAGCAGTACTTC	CASSQSPGHFFRSYEQYF
TRBD2	TRBV19	16	.	TRBJ2-5	TGTGCCAGTAGTACACGACTAGCGGTACCCCAAGAGACCCAGTACTTC	CASSTRLAVPQETQYF
.	TRBV6-1	14	.	TRBJ1-3	TGTGCCACCGACTCAACAGGATCTGGAAACACCATATATTTT	CATDSTGSGNTIYF
.	TRBV7-9	17	many	TRBJ1-5	TGTGCCAGCAGCTTAGCCGGACATCAGTATAGCAATCAGCCCCAGCATTTT	CASSLAGHQYSNQPQHF
.	TRBV18	14	.	TRBJ2-2	TGTGCCAGCTCACACGTAACAGGGTCCGGGGAGCTGTTTTTT	CASSHVTGSGELFF
.	TRBV10-3	14	.	TRBJ2-7	TGTGCCACGCGACAGGCCCTCGGGAGATACGAGCAGTACTTC	CATRQALGRYEQYF
.	TRBV25-1	14	.	TRBJ1-4	TGTGCCAGCAGTGAGTCAGGGGTGCGGGAAAAACTGTTTTTT	CASSESGVREKLFF
TRBD1	TRBV28	14	.	TRBJ1-2	TGTGCCAGCAGCTTACAGGGGAGGGACTATGGCTACACCTTC	CASSLQGRDYGYTF
.	TRBV19	14	.	TRBJ1-5	TGTGCCAGTAGTATAGAGGGTATCTATCAGCCCCAGCATTTT	CASSIEGIYQPQHF
.	TRBV4-1	14	.	TRBJ2-7	TGCGCCAGCAGCCAATTGAGTATATCGGGCGAGCAGTACTTC	CASSQLSISGEQYF
.	TRBV5-4	12	.	TRBJ1-1	TGTGCCAGCAGCTTGTCAGGGATTGAAGCTTTCTTT	CASSLSGIEAFF
.	TRBV18	13	.	TRBJ1-4	TGTGCCAGCTCACCAGGGGCCGGGGAAAAACTGTTTTTT	CASSPGAGEKLFF
.	TRBV11-1	15	.	TRBJ2-7	TGTGCCAGCAGCTTAGGGCAGGAGGCAGGCTACGAGCAGTACTTC	CASSLGQEAGYEQYF
TRBD2	TRBV19	14	.	TRBJ2-7	TGTGCCAGTAGTAGTAGCGGGAGGGCCGGAGAGCAGTACTTC	CASSSSGRAGEQYF
TRBD1	TRBV10-2	14	.	TRBJ2-3	TGCGCCAGCGGGGACAGGGGGCCCACAGATACGCAGTATTTT	CASGDRGPTDTQYF
TRBD1	TRBV29-1	13	once	TRBJ2-7	TGCAGCGTTGTTGGACAGGGGGCGCGAGAGCAGTACTTC	CSVVGQGAREQYF
.	TRBV7-2	17	.	TRBJ2-3	TGTGCCAGCAGCTTAGGATCTGGCGGGGCTAGCACAGATACGCAGTATTTT	CASSLGSGGASTDTQYF
TRBD1	TRBV28	13	once	TRBJ2-7	TGTGCCAGCACCTCGACAGGGGTTAGTGAGCAGTACTTC	CASTSTGVSEQYF
.	TRBV30	13	.	TRBJ1-6	TGTGCCTGGAGTTCGGGGGATAATTCACCCCTCCACTTT	CAWSSGDNSPLHF
TRBD1	TRBV2	13	once	TRBJ1-2	TGTGCCAGCAAGGCGGACAGGGGGTATGGCTACACCTTC	CASKADRGYGYTF
.	TRBV12-2	10	.	TRBJ1-2	TGTGCAACTTTCCGGGGCGGCTACACCTTC	CATFRGGYTF
TRBD2	TRBV29-1	15	once	TRBJ2-7	TGCAGCGTCCGTATAGCGGGAGTGATGGCCTACGAGCAGTACTTC	CSVRIAGVMAYEQYF
.	TRBV19	15	.	TRBJ2-7	TGTGCCAGTAGCCCCGGACGCGCGGCCCCCTACGAGCAGTACTTC	CASSPGRAAPYEQYF
.	TRBV7-8	11	.	TRBJ2-7	TGTGCCAGCAGCTTAGTGTACGAGCAGTACTTC	CASSLVYEQYF
.	TRBV11-2	14	.	TRBJ1-2	TGTGCCAGCAGCTTAATCAGGACTAACTATGGCTACACCTTC	CASSLIRTNYGYTF
TRBD2	TRBV11-2	17	once	TRBJ2-3	TGTGCCAGCAGCTTAACCGGGACTAGGAGGACTACAGATACGCAGTATTTT	CASSLTGTRRTTDTQYF
.	TRBV15	15	.	TRBJ1-5	TGTGCCGCCAACACGGACAGACCGAGCAATCAGCCCCAGCATTTT	CAANTDRPSNQPQHF
TRBD1	TRBV5-4	14	.	TRBJ2-5	TGTGCCAGCAGCTTGGGCAGGGGGCAGGAGACCCAGTACTTC	CASSLGRGQETQYF
TRBD1	TRBV5-1	15	few	TRBJ1-1	TGCGCCAGCAGCTTGGTCGGGAACAGGGGAACTGAAGCTTTCTTT	CASSLVGNRGTEAFF
.	TRBV28	16	.	TRBJ2-7	TGTGCCAGCAGTCCCGGGGTAGCGGCCAGCTCCTACGAGCAGTACTTC	CASSPGVAASSYEQYF
.	TRBV11-2	13	once	TRBJ2-1	TGTGCCAGCAGCTTAGCAGTCGCTATTGAGCAGTTCTTC	CASSLAVAIEQFF
.	TRBV28	13	few	TRBJ2-1	TGTGCCAGCAGTTTATTTGGGTCCGGGGAGCAGTTCTTC	CASSLFGSGEQFF
TRBD2	TRBV5-4	15	.	TRBJ2-1	TGTGCCAGCAGCTCTAAACGGGAGGCGACTGTCGGGCAGTTCTTC	CASSSKREATVGQFF
TRBD2	TRBV28	15	.	TRBJ2-7	TGTGCCAGCAGTTCCGGACTAGCGAGACCCTACGAGCAGTACTTC	CASSSGLARPYEQYF
.	TRBV30	13	.	TRBJ2-2	TGTGCCTGTAGTGTTTGGGGTACCGTGGAGCTGTTTTTT	CACSVWGTVELFF
.	TRBV5-1	12	.	TRBJ2-7	TGCGCCAGCAATCAGGACGGTGACGAGCAGTACTTC	CASNQDGDEQYF
.	TRBV27	16	.	TRBJ2-2	TGTGCCAGCAGTTTCTTACTATCTGCTAGGTCCGGGGAGCTGTTTTTT	CASSFLLSARSGELFF
TRBD2	TRBV28	18	many	TRBJ2-1	TGTGCCAGCAGTACGGCTAGCGGGGCCCAAAGCTCCTACAATGAGCAGTTCTTC	CASSTASGAQSSYNEQFF
TRBD1	TRBV18	14	few	TRBJ1-5	TGTGCCAGCTCACCAGACAGGGCGGGTCAGCCCCAGCATTTT	CASSPDRAGQPQHF
TRBD2	TRBV25-1	17	.	TRBJ2-5	TGTGCCAGCAGTGAATTTTGGGCTAGCGGAGTCCAAGAGACCCAGTACTTC	CASSEFWASGVQETQYF
TRBD1	TRBV27	14	.	TRBJ2-4	TGTGCCAGCAGTTTCGGCAGGGGGCGAGACATTCAGTACTTC	CASSFGRGRDIQYF
.	TRBV9	12	.	TRBJ1-1	TGTGCCAGCAGCCGGGACAACACTGAAGCTTTCTTT	CASSRDNTEAFF
.	TRBV19	15	.	TRBJ2-1	TGTGCCAGTAGTCTCGAGGGGGACTCCTACAATGAGCAGTTCTTC	CASSLEGDSYNEQFF
.	TRBV28	16	.	TRBJ1-5	TGTGCCAGCAGTTTCGGGCCGGGGGGGCTGGATCAGCCCCAGCATTTT	CASSFGPGGLDQPQHF
.	TRBV25-1	16	.	TRBJ2-2	TGTGCCAGCAGACAACAGGAATTGAGTAACACCGGGGAGCTGTTTTTT	CASRQQELSNTGELFF
.	TRBV28	14	.	TRBJ1-2	TGTGCCAGCAGTTTAACCCGACGGGACTATGGCTACACCTTC	CASSLTRRDYGYTF
.	TRBV11-3	15	.	TRBJ2-1	TGTGCCAGCAGCGCGAAGGCCGGGGTGTACAATGAGCAGTTCTTC	CASSAKAGVYNEQFF
TRBD2	TRBV14	15	.	TRBJ2-1	TGTGCCAGCAGTCGACTAGCGGGAGGTTACTATGAGCAGTTCTTC	CASSRLAGGYYEQFF
TRBD1	TRBV7-9	15	.	TRBJ2-5	TGTGCCAGCAGCCGCGGACAGGGGGCTGATGAGACCCAGTACTTC	CASSRGQGADETQYF
.	TRBV6-5	13	.	TRBJ2-7	TGTGCCAGCAGTTACCGTCAAACCTACGAGCAGTACTTC	CASSYRQTYEQYF
.	TRBV7-7	17	.	TRBJ2-3	TGTGCTAGCAGCCCCCTCGGGGCGGCGATAAGCACAGATACGCAGTATTTT	CASSPLGAAISTDTQYF
.	TRBV29-1	14	.	TRBJ2-2	TGCAGCGCCTTCGGGACGGCGAACACCGGGGAGCTGTTTTTT	CSAFGTANTGELFF